The 22 T cell receptor beta chains below all came from one sample that was sequenced in a study of cytomegalovirus exposure and HLA in healthy donors. Primers for the PCR totalled 60 Vbeta and 13 Jbeta. Libraries were prepared by immunoSEQ multiplex PCR; TCRdb keeps only in-frame clonotypes and omits some of them. The sample has some 66,000 clones; approximately 80% are singletons. Sequencing was performed on PBMCs. These receptors came from a woman aged 30 to 39 in good health and CMV-seronegative.

Only one count was recorded for this clone. V gene TRBV4-3 combines with J gene TRBJ2-7, with a weak D call TRBD2 (6 bases). Germline loops: CDR1 LGHNA, CDR2 YSLEER. The CDR3 loop spans 16 amino acids. V was trimmed by 0 bases and J by 3 bases, leaving 15 bases between them. The CDR3 sequence: CASSQDGAGRLYEQYF. Written as DNA, the CDR3 is TGCGCCAGCAGCCAAGATGGGGCGGGGCGCCTCTACGAGCAGTACTTC.

This clone has a single count. V gene TRBV5-1 combines with J gene TRBJ2-7; tentative D call: TRBD2 (5 bases). Germline V gene lookup returns CDR1 SGHRS and CDR2 YFSETQ. V lost 2 bases and J 1 base, leaving 7 bases between the germline ends. This CDR3 has 13 amino acids. The CDR3 DNA follows: TGCGCCAGCAGCTTAGGGAGTTCCTACGAGCAGTACTTC. As protein: CASSLGSSYEQYF. Using reference TRBV5-1 and TRBJ2-7 for the parts outside the CDR3, the full variable domain is KAGVTQTPRYLIKTRGQQVTLSCSPISGHRSVSWYQQTPGQGLQFLFEYFSETQRNKGNFPGRFSGRQFSNSRSEMNVSTLELGDSALYLCASSLGSSYEQYFGPGTRLTVT.

A few counts support this clone. V gene TRBV5-1 combines with J gene TRBJ1-2; no firm D call. V gave up 4 bases and J gave up 4 bases, with 11 bases separating them. The CDR3 contains 13 residues. CDR1 SGHRS and CDR2 YFSETQ come from the germline V gene. For the CDR3, the DNA is TGCGCCAGCAGCGTGGACGGGAGCTATGGCTACACCTTC. Encoded protein: CASSVDGSYGYTF.

The V gene is TRBV19, the J gene TRBJ1-5; 7 bases line up with TRBD1. Germline trimming cut 7 bases from V and 0 bases from J; bases unmatched to any gene: 6. The CDR3 runs to 15 residues. The V gene's germline CDR1 is LNHDA and CDR2 SQIVND (reference sequence). CDR3: CASNDRDNSNQPQHF. For the CDR3, the DNA is TGTGCCAGTAACGACAGGGACAATAGCAATCAGCCCCAGCATTTT.

The J gene is TRBJ2-2, the V gene TRBV7-6; a weak D match, TRBD2 (6 bases). The CDR3 has 18 amino acids. Germline lookup yields CDR1 SGHVS and CDR2 FNYEAQ. V shed 3 bases and J shed 6 bases, with 23 bases lying between them. In DNA form, the CDR3 reads TGTGCCAGCAGCTTCCCCCGGCAGGGAGGATACGACGCCGGGGAGCTGTTTTTT. Protein sequence: CASSFPRQGGYDAGELFF.

The V call is TRBV5-4, the J call TRBJ1-2; tentative D call: TRBD1 (5 bases). CDR3 length equals 14 residues. Looked up from germline, CDR1 is SGHNT and CDR2 is YYREEE (reference sequence). Trimming cost V 1 base and J 3 bases, with 10 bases left between them. This CDR3 reads CASSLLTRDYGYTF. CDR3 coding DNA: TGTGCCAGCAGCTTGTTGACCAGGGACTATGGCTACACCTTC.

The J gene is TRBJ2-5, the V gene TRBV5-1; the D is unclear. Per the germline V gene, CDR1 is SGHRS and CDR2 is YFSETQ. Trimming pared 2 bases from V and 5 bases from J, leaving 4 bases between. The CDR3 extends over 11 amino acids. The CDR3 loop is CASSFMETQYF. As DNA, the CDR3 is TGCGCCAGCAGCTTTATGGAGACCCAGTACTTC.

This clone was recorded a few times. J is TRBJ2-7 and V is TRBV7-8; D remains unclear. Between the trimmed V and J ends, which lost 5 bases and 2 bases, there was a span of 13 bases. CDR1 and CDR2 from the germline V gene are SGHVS and FQNEAQ. The CDR3 is made up of 14 amino acids. The CDR3 is CASSPPGEAYEQYF. The CDR3 coding sequence is TGTGCCAGCAGCCCCCCGGGTGAGGCCTACGAGCAGTACTTC.

This chain connects TRBV9 to TRBJ1-1; TRBD1 is a possible D gene (5 bases). The V end was cut by 0 bases, the J end by 5 bases, with 20 bases between. CDR1 and CDR2 (germline): SGDLS, YYNGEE. The CDR3 totals 17 residues. The CDR3 nucleotides are TGTGCCAGCAGCGTAGGTGCGGAGGGGAGGCGAGGTACTGAAGCTTTCTTT. It yields the protein CASSVGAEGRRGTEAFF.

The chain recombines TRBV7-6 with TRBJ1-1, with TRBD1 identical over 9 bases. The J segment lost 3 bases and the V segment lost 4 bases, leaving 3 bases of the junction unmatched. The CDR3 is made up of 14 amino acids. Germline V gene lookup returns CDR1 SGHVS and CDR2 FNYEAQ. The CDR3 here is CASSSRDRDTEAFF. CDR3 DNA sequence: TGTGCCAGCAGCTCCAGGGACAGGGACACTGAAGCTTTCTTT.

The genes are TRBV7-9 and TRBJ2-1, with 8 bases identical to TRBD2. The germline V gene has CDR1 SEHNR and CDR2 FQNEAQ (reference sequence). V lost 4 bases, J lost 5 bases, and 16 bases stayed unmatched. CDR3 size: 18 residues. CDR3: CASSSRGGPPWRNNEQFF. The CDR3 DNA reads TGTGCCAGCAGCTCTCGGGGGGGCCCACCTTGGCGGAACAATGAGCAGTTCTTC.

The CDR3 DNA follows: TGTGCCAGCAGCGCCGGACAGGGTGGGGAAAAACTGTTTTTT. It translates to CASSAGQGGEKLFF. This chain uses TRBV9 with TRBJ1-4, with 8 bases aligning to TRBD1. Germline CDR1 and CDR2: SGDLS and YYNGEE. The CDR3 runs 14 residues. With V trimmed by 3 bases and J by 8 bases, 6 bases remained unmatched.

This sequence joins TRBV6-1 and TRBJ2-1; tentative D call: TRBD2 (6 bases). Germline V gene data show CDR1 as MNHNS and CDR2 as SASEGT. Trimming pared 6 bases from V and 6 bases from J, leaving 12 bases between. This CDR3 has 13 residues. This CDR3 reads CASSLSGPNEQFF. CDR3 sequence (DNA): TGTGCCAGCAGCTTAAGCGGGCCCAATGAGCAGTTCTTC.

CDR3 DNA sequence: TGTGCCAGCAGCTCCCCAACTAGGTTTGACTACGAGCAGTACTTC. Translating it yields CASSSPTRFDYEQYF. The chain links TRBV5-6 to TRBJ2-7; TRBD2 is a possible D gene (5 bases). Trimming took 3 bases from V and 3 from J, leaving 16 bases between them. CDR3 length: 15 amino acids. Germline CDR1 SGHDT, CDR2 YYEEEE.

V usage is TRBV25-1 and J usage is TRBJ1-1, with a tentative D call TRBD1 (5 bases). This CDR3 comprises 13 residues. Germline CDR1 MGHDK, CDR2 SYGVNS. V was cut by 8 bases and J by 0 bases, with 10 bases left in between. CDR3 nucleotides: TGTGCCAGCTCAGGGAAGATGAACACTGAAGCTTTCTTT. Its protein is CASSGKMNTEAFF. Using reference TRBV25-1 and TRBJ1-1 for the parts outside the CDR3, the full variable domain is EADIYQTPRYLVIGTGKKITLECSQTMGHDKMYWYQQDPGMELHLIHYSYGVNSTEKGDLSSESTVSRIRTEHFPLTLESARPSHTSQYLCASSGKMNTEAFFGQGTRLTVV.

The chain joins TRBV9 to TRBJ2-7, with D possibly being TRBD2 (7 bases). V gave up 0 bases and J gave up 7 bases, with 26 bases separating them. Per germline, CDR1 SGDLS and CDR2 YYNGEE. This CDR3 has 18 residues. The CDR3 reads CASSVANLGRGALSEQYF. As DNA, the CDR3 is TGTGCCAGCAGCGTAGCGAACCTGGGACGGGGGGCGCTAAGTGAGCAGTACTTC.

This clone was picked up one time. The V gene is TRBV30, the J gene TRBJ1-6; D might be TRBD1 (6 bases). CDR1 is GTSNPN and CDR2 is SVGIG in the germline V gene (reference sequence). Trimming left V 4 bases short and J 7 bases short, with 11 bases between. This CDR3 has 13 amino acids. Written as DNA, the CDR3 is TGTGCCTGGACCCAAGGGGGAAATTCACCCCTCCACTTT. Its translation: CAWTQGGNSPLHF.

The chain combines TRBV18 with TRBJ2-5; 8 bases align to TRBD1. The CDR3 spans 13 residues. Germline trimming cut 6 bases from V and 5 bases from J; bases unmatched to any gene: 5. Germline V gives CDR1 KGHSH, CDR2 LQKENI. The CDR3, as DNA: TGTGCCAGCTCCTTCGGACAGGGTGAGACCCAGTACTTC. This translates into CASSFGQGETQYF.

The gene calls are TRBV28 and TRBJ2-2; maybe TRBD1 (6 bases). Germline V gives CDR1 MDHEN, CDR2 SYDVKM. CDR3 length: 17 amino acids. The ends were cut back, 1 base at V and 4 bases at J, with 16 bases in the middle. CDR3 residues: CASSLSLSRGSTGELFF. In DNA form, the CDR3 reads TGTGCCAGCAGTTTATCGCTATCCAGGGGAAGCACCGGGGAGCTGTTTTTT.

The V call is TRBV6-5, the J call TRBJ2-7; 8 bases line up with TRBD1. V gave up 6 bases and J gave up 4 bases; unmatched junction bases: 5. The CDR3 has 13 residues. CDR1 is MNHEY and CDR2 is SVGAGI in the germline V gene. CDR3 loop: CASRRQGNYEQYF. The CDR3 region has the DNA TGTGCCAGCAGACGACAGGGGAATTACGAGCAGTACTTC.

The gene calls are TRBV18 and TRBJ2-3; D is uncertain. V lost 3 bases to trimming and J lost 0 bases, with 10 bases between them. There are 15 residues in the CDR3. Germline CDR1 is KGHSH and CDR2 is LQKENI. Here the CDR3 reads CASSPAYRSTDTQYF. Here the CDR3 DNA reads TGTGCCAGCTCACCGGCCTACAGAAGCACAGATACGCAGTATTTT.

The rearrangement uses TRBV5-6 and TRBJ1-6; D is perhaps TRBD1 (6 bases). The V end lost 1 base, the J end lost 11 bases, and 13 bases lay between the germline ends. The CDR3 contains 14 residues. Germline-derived CDR1 and CDR2 are SGHDT and YYEEEE. For the CDR3, the DNA is TGTGCCAGCAGCTTGATAGGGGGTGGTCCACCCCTCCACTTT. This gives the protein CASSLIGGGPPLHF.